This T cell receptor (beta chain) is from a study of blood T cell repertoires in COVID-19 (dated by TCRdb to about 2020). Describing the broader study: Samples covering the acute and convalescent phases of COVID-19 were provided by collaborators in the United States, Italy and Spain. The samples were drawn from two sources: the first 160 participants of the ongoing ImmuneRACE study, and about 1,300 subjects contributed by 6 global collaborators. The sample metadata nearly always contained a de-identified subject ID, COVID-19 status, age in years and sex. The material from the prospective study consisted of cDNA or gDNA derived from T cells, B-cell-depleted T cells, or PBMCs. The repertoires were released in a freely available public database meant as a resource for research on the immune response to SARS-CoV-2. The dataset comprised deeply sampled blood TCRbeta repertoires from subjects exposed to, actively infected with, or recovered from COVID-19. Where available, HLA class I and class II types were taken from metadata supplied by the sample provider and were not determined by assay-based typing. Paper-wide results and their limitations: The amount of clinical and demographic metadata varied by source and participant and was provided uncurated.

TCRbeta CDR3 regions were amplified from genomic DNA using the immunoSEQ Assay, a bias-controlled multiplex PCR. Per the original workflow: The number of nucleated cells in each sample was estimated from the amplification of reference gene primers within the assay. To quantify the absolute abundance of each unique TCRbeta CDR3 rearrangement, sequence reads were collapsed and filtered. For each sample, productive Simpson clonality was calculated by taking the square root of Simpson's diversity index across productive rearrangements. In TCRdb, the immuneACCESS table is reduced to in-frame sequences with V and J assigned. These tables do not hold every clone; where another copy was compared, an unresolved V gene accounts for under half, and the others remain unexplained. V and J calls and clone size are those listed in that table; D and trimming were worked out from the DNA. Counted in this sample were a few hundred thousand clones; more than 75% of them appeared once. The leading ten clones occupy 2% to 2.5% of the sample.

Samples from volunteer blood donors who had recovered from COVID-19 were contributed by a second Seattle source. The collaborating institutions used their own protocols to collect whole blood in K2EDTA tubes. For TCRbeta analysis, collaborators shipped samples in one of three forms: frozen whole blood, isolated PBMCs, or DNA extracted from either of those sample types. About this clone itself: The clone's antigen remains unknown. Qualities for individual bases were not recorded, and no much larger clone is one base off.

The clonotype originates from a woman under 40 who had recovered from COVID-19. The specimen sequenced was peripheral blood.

DNA sequence: TGTGCCAGCACCAGGGACAGGGGGCGAGATACGCAGTATTTT. This yields the protein CASTRDRGRDTQYF. Recombination linked TRBV2 to TRBJ2-3, with 12 bases in between that match TRBD1. The CDR3 has 14 amino acids, counting the end cysteine and phenylalanine. The kept DNA is CDR3 alone, 42 bases in frame from the first base. From a lookup of the germline V gene, CDR1 and CDR2 are SNHLY and FYNNEI. V trim: 7 bases; J trim: 5 bases; unmatched bases: 4.